This T cell receptor (beta chain) came from a study of T-cell memory formation after mild COVID-19. In TCRdb, the 5' RACE reads were re-called with MiXCR into one record per CDR3 protein. The sample holds hundreds of thousands of distinct CDR3 sequences, roughly a sixth seen once. This clonotype has only one observation. The CDR3 spans 12 residues. Germline CDR1 is SGHRS and CDR2 is YFSETQ. V lost 0 bases, J lost 10 bases, and 10 bases lay in between. The receptor comes from an adult woman who had mild COVID-19 (a few samples of this study predate the infection). Cell type and time point are not known. Material for sequencing was PBMCs or a T cell subset sorted from them (not recorded which). This chain joins TRBV5-1 and TRBJ1-2; D is ambiguous. As DNA, the CDR3 is TGCGCCAGCAGCTTGGTGGGCAGTTTCTACACCTTC. Translated: CASSLVGSFYTF.